These 21 T cell receptor beta chains share one sample of origin, sequenced in a study of CD8+ T cells in alopecia areata (dated by TCRdb to about 2018). The method behind the library was the immunoSEQ multiplex PCR assay. RNA was extracted from all samples and reverse transcribed into cDNA as template for TCR sequencing. The clones in this table, taken by TCRdb from immuneACCESS, are in-frame only. Not every clone is retained; where verified, under half of the shortfall comes from an unresolved V gene, and the cause of the rest is unknown. This sample has some 200,000 clones in its table, and more than 45% of those were observed once. More than 1.5% of the sample is in the top ten clones. Read against the paper, the sample's time point label means: less than five weeks on oral tofacitinib. The treatment or condition label, read with the paper, signifies: oral pan-JAK inhibitor, 5-10 mg twice daily.

This sample comprised CD4+ T cells sorted from blood, obtained at week 4, from a patient treated with tofacitinib. These receptors came from a human donor with alopecia areata.

To note about this clone: Distinct nucleotide sequences in the sample also encode this CDR3. The gene calls are TRBV20-1 and TRBJ2-5; D is unclear. Trimming pared 3 bases from V and 5 bases from J, leaving 7 bases between. CDR3 length: 11 amino acids. Germline V lookup: CDR1 DFQATT, CDR2 SNEGSKA (reference sequence). The DNA for the CDR3 is TGCAGTGCTAGGGCGGAGGAGACCCAGTACTTC. Protein sequence: CSARAEETQYF.

This clone was seen a few times. This chain links TRBV19 with TRBJ2-3; 7 nucleotides align to TRBD2. Germline V gene sequence: CDR1 LNHDA, CDR2 SQIVND (reference sequence). The CDR3 has 14 residues. J was trimmed by 2 bases and V by 10 bases; bases with no gene match: 9. The CDR3 protein is CATRDYLFTDTQYF. Written as DNA, the CDR3 is TGTGCCACCCGGGACTACCTGTTCACAGATACGCAGTATTTT.

V is TRBV5-4 and J is TRBJ1-6, with D perhaps TRBD1 (5 bases). With 3 bases removed from V and 8 bases from J, the gap between germline ends came to 9 bases. This CDR3 is built from 13 residues. The germline V gene encodes CDR1 SGHNT and CDR2 YYREEE (reference sequence). The DNA for the CDR3 is TGTGCCAGCAGCTCCCTACAGGATTCACCCCTCCACTTT. Protein: CASSSLQDSPLHF. Based on the CDR3 plus reference TRBV5-4 and TRBJ1-6, the full variable domain is ETGVTQSPTHLIKTRGQQVTLRCSSQSGHNTVSWYQQALGQGPQFIFQYYREEENGRGNFPPRFSGLQFPNYSSELNVNALELDDSALYLCASSSLQDSPLHFGNGTRLTVT.

This clone was seen a few times. This chain uses TRBV7-2 with TRBJ2-3; 11 bases map to TRBD2. The length of the CDR3 is 18 residues. The germline gives CDR1 SGHTA, CDR2 FQGNSA. V shed 0 bases, J shed 5 bases, and the junction held 10 bases outside the gene matches. CDR3 sequence (DNA): TGTGCCAGCAGCTTAGCGCTGAGGCCGCTAGCGGGAGGAGATACGCAGTATTTT. The encoded protein is CASSLALRPLAGGDTQYF.

Judged by abundance, this clone is medium-sized. The chain links TRBV7-2 to TRBJ2-5; tentatively, D is TRBD2 (6 bases). This CDR3 has 14 residues. From germline, CDR1 is SGHTA and CDR2 FQGNSA. The germline V and J ends were trimmed by 5 bases and 2 bases, with 12 bases remaining between them. The CDR3 region is CASSKAGLQETQYF. The CDR3, as DNA: TGTGCCAGCAGCAAGGCGGGACTTCAAGAGACCCAGTACTTC. The full variable domain, completed using reference TRBV7-2 and TRBJ2-5, is GAGVSQSPSNKVTEKGKDVELRCDPISGHTALYWYRQSLGQGLEFLIYFQGNSAPDKSGLPSDRFSAERTGGSVSTLTIQRTQQEDSAVYLCASSKAGLQETQYFGPGTRLLVL.

In this sample, this clone turned up a few times. The genes are TRBV5-6 and TRBJ1-1; no clear D gene. Germline assignment: CDR1 SGHDT and CDR2 YYEEEE. Trimming left V 0 bases short and J 5 bases short, with 8 bases between. CDR3 size: 13 residues. As DNA, the CDR3 is TGTGCCAGCAGCTTGGTACTAACTACTGAAGCTTTCTTT. Its protein product is CASSLVLTTEAFF.

In this sample, this clone turned up once. The chain links TRBV2 to TRBJ1-2, with 8 positions matching TRBD1. J was trimmed by 4 bases and V by 3 bases; bases with no gene match: 7. Germline values: CDR1 SNHLY, CDR2 FYNNEI. The CDR3 covers 15 residues. The CDR3 protein is CASSETGARGYGYTF. DNA for the CDR3: TGTGCCAGCAGTGAGACAGGGGCGCGGGGCTATGGCTACACCTTC.

This chain joins TRBV6-5 and TRBJ2-1, with D hard to call. The CDR3 has 15 residues. The germline V gene has CDR1 MNHEY and CDR2 SVGAGI. Trimming pared 2 bases from V and 7 bases from J, leaving 15 bases between. The CDR3 DNA is TGTGCCAGCAGTTACCTGACTCCCTCAAAGAATGAGCAGTTCTTC. Translating gives CASSYLTPSKNEQFF.

This clone was counted only a few times. The chain uses TRBV7-2 and TRBJ2-3; 7 bases agree with TRBD2. With 4 bases clipped from V and 0 bases from J, the junction kept 4 bases outside the gene matches. CDR1 is SGHTA and CDR2 is FQGNSA in the germline V gene. The CDR3 runs 15 residues. The DNA of the CDR3 is TGTGCCAGCAGCTCTCAGCGGGGTAGCACAGATACGCAGTATTTT. This encodes CASSSQRGSTDTQYF.

This clone was recorded a few times. The chain carries TRBV11-2 and TRBJ2-3; D not certain. The CDR3 has 15 residues. Germline V gene sequence: CDR1 SGHAT, CDR2 FQNNGV. Trimming pared 0 bases from V and 11 bases from J, leaving 18 bases between. Here the CDR3 DNA reads TGTGCCAGCAGCTTAGATAGTCGGAGCTTCTACTTGCAGTATTTT. Amino acid sequence: CASSLDSRSFYLQYF.

This clone was seen only a few times. This sequence joins TRBV14 and TRBJ2-5; perhaps D is TRBD1 or TRBD2 (5 bases each). Germline values: CDR1 SGHDN, CDR2 FVKESK. The CDR3 has 13 residues. V was cut by 3 bases and J by 11 bases, with 16 bases left in between. CDR3 nucleotide sequence: TGTGCCAGCAGCCAGAGGGACCGCTCAGGGCAGTACTTC. Its translation is CASSQRDRSGQYF.

By share, this clone ranks as large. CDR3: CASSEAQGPQHF. The CDR3 bases are TGCGCCAGCAGTGAGGCTCAGGGTCCCCAGCATTTT. The chain combines TRBV10-2 with TRBJ1-5, with D possibly matching TRBD1 (5 bases). The CDR3 consists of 12 residues. V shed 2 bases and J shed 10 bases, with 9 bases lying between them. Germline V gives CDR1 WSHSY, CDR2 SAAADI.

The chain carries TRBV27 and TRBJ2-6; D gene unclear. Germline CDR1 and CDR2: MNHEY and SMNVEV (reference sequence). The CDR3 runs 13 residues. Trimming pared 6 bases from V and 1 base from J, leaving 4 bases between. In DNA form, the CDR3 reads TGTGCCAGCAGGACTTCTGGGGCCAACGTCCTGACTTTC. This sequence encodes CASRTSGANVLTF.

This chain links TRBV23-1 with TRBJ1-2; D ambiguous. TRBV23-1 is labeled an ORF, and its function is uncertain. This CDR3 is built from 16 residues. Between the trimmed V and J ends, which lost 4 bases and 5 bases, there was a span of 20 bases. CDR3 sequence (DNA): TGCGCCAGCAGTCGGGAGGCCAACCACTCCATTTATGGCTACACCTTC. It yields the protein CASSREANHSIYGYTF.

This clone was counted between two and nine times. The V gene is TRBV27, the J gene TRBJ1-2, with D possibly matching TRBD1 (6 bases). This CDR3 is 15 amino acids long. The V end was cut by 3 bases, the J end by 7 bases, with 18 bases between. Germline V lookup: CDR1 MNHEY, CDR2 SMNVEV (reference sequence). The CDR3 protein is CASSFNSGGSFGYTF. CDR3 nucleotides: TGTGCCAGCAGTTTCAACTCCGGGGGCAGTTTTGGCTACACCTTC.

The chain links TRBV6-1 to TRBJ1-2, with 7 bases fitting TRBD1. From germline, CDR1 is MNHNS and CDR2 SASEGT. Germline trimming cut 6 bases from V and 1 base from J; bases unmatched to any gene: 8. This CDR3 spans 15 amino acids. DNA of the CDR3: TGTGCCAGCAGACTCCCATCAGGGGGTAACTATGGCTACACCTTC. Protein product: CASRLPSGGNYGYTF.

V gene TRBV7-2 combines with J gene TRBJ2-3; D remains unclear. The V end lost 1 base, the J end lost 5 bases, and 4 bases lay between the germline ends. Germline V CDR1 and CDR2: SGHTA, FQGNSA. CDR3 length: 12 amino acids. CDR3 amino acids: CASSLEGDTQYF. The CDR3 bases are TGTGCCAGCAGCTTAGAAGGAGATACGCAGTATTTT. The full variable domain, its missing parts supplied by reference TRBV7-2 and TRBJ2-3, is GAGVSQSPSNKVTEKGKDVELRCDPISGHTALYWYRQSLGQGLEFLIYFQGNSAPDKSGLPSDRFSAERTGGSVSTLTIQRTQQEDSAVYLCASSLEGDTQYFGPGTRLTVL.

The chain uses TRBV30 and TRBJ1-5; 8 bases fit TRBD1. Germline lookup yields CDR1 GTSNPN and CDR2 SVGIG (reference sequence). With 3 bases clipped from V and 10 bases from J, the junction kept 11 bases outside the gene matches. This CDR3 spans 14 amino acids. CDR3 coding DNA: TGTGCCTGGAGCCTCGACAGGGGTCAGGGACCCCAGCATTTT. It is translated as CAWSLDRGQGPQHF.

The chain is built from TRBV4-3 and TRBJ1-2; D ambiguous. V lost 1 base to trimming and J lost 0 bases, with 12 bases between them. The germline CDR1 and CDR2 sequences are LGHNA and YSLEER. The CDR3 is 16 residues long. Written as DNA, the CDR3 is TGCGCCAGCAGCCAAGGAACAGCAAATTCTAACTATGGCTACACCTTC. It specifies CASSQGTANSNYGYTF.

This clone showed up just a few times. The chain recombines TRBV29-1 with TRBJ2-7, with D perhaps given as TRBD1 or TRBD2 (5 bases each). V dropped 7 bases and J dropped 2 bases, with 15 bases sitting between them. There are 13 residues in the CDR3. The germline V gene encodes CDR1 SQVTM and CDR2 ANQGSEA. The CDR3 bases are TGCAGCGCCGGGGCAGGGTATCCCTACGAGCAGTACTTC. Protein sequence: CSAGAGYPYEQYF.

The chain recombines TRBV29-1 with TRBJ1-2, with D hard to call. In germline, CDR1 is SQVTM, CDR2 ANQGSEA. This CDR3 region has 15 residues. V lost 5 bases to trimming and J lost 6 bases, with 22 bases between them. As DNA, the CDR3 is TGCAGCGTTCGCCAGTTGGCCTTGGCAGGCAATGGCTACACCTTC. Translation: CSVRQLALAGNGYTF. The complete variable domain, with remaining parts taken from reference TRBV29-1 and TRBJ1-2, reads SAVISQKPSRDICQRGTSLTIQCQVDSQVTMMFWYRQQPGQSLTLIATANQGSEATYESGFVIDKFPISRPNLTFSTLTVSNMSPEDSSIYLCSVRQLALAGNGYTFGSGTRLTVV.